These T cell receptor beta chains were read from a single sample in a study of cytomegalovirus exposure and HLA in healthy donors. The protocol was immunoSEQ multiplex PCR, while the TCRdb copy is restricted to in-frame clones and leaves out a portion. The sample has fewer than 150,000 clones; 65% to 75% are singletons. Sequenced sample: PBMCs. Receptors originate from a woman aged 45-60 years in good health and CMV-seropositive. CDR3s include the opening cysteine and the closing phenylalanine or tryptophan.

CDR3aa	v_gene	j_gene
CASSPHRPSGYEQYF	TRBV19	TRBJ2-7
CASSPAGGVNQPQHF	TRBV7-9	TRBJ1-5
CTSSQETGTGGEWNTEAFF	TRBV1	TRBJ1-1
CASRGTGSTGTQYF	TRBV7-2	TRBJ2-5
CASSPTTSGGAPDTQYF	TRBV18	TRBJ2-3
CASSLVAGSEAFF	TRBV7-8	TRBJ1-1
CASSSQMGTGNTEAFF	TRBV5-4	TRBJ1-1
CSAGTGSHEQYF	TRBV29-1	NA
CASSRPGTGNTEAFF	TRBV7-9	TRBJ1-1
CASSGGGDDQPQHF	TRBV7-6	TRBJ1-5
CASSRGLAGENTGELFF	TRBV19	TRBJ2-2
CASSPGQGVVLEAFF	TRBV5-1	TRBJ1-1
CASSPLKGQGETQYF	TRBV5-4	TRBJ2-5
CASSSFGQGKTYEQYF	TRBV7-2	TRBJ2-7
CASSQRGGGSGNTIYF	TRBV4-1	TRBJ1-3
CASNIAGTDTQYF	TRBV6-5	TRBJ2-3
CASAPGARPDTQYF	TRBV11-2	TRBJ2-3
CASRPSGGCEQFF	TRBV6-5	TRBJ2-1
CSVGDRFSYNEQFF	TRBV29-1	TRBJ2-1
CASSPGWGGDTNYGYTF	TRBV5-1	TRBJ1-2
CASSPTGIANYGYTF	TRBV18	TRBJ1-2
CASRRGTQTYEQYF	TRBV2	NA
CASSEEEVTEETQYF	TRBV6-1	TRBJ2-5
CASSLEASGGYEQYF	TRBV7-2	TRBJ2-7
CASSLLLGTASYEQYF	TRBV27	TRBJ2-7
CASSRDSYSNQPQHF	TRBV6-5	TRBJ1-5
CASSLALTASSGGYTF	TRBV5-4	TRBJ1-2
CASFDRASDEKLFF	TRBV5-5	TRBJ1-4
CASSLASGAYNEQFF	TRBV6-5	TRBJ2-1
CSVRLNLDGELFF	TRBV29-1	TRBJ2-2
CASSQSSGGGVDTQYF	TRBV4-2	TRBJ2-3
CASSLRTSGGYNEQFF	TRBV9	TRBJ2-1
CASATGGIEETQYF	TRBV6-5	TRBJ2-5
CASSLALYYEQYF	TRBV7-9	TRBJ2-7
CAWRGMGAGHGYTF	TRBV30	TRBJ1-2
CASSPSGYYEETQYF	TRBV9	TRBJ2-5
CATRSPGGDSPLHF	TRBV15	TRBJ1-6
CASSDEAGGTDTQYF	TRBV6-4	TRBJ2-3
CASSMARGAPYEQYF	TRBV19	TRBJ2-7
CASSPQSGYGYTF	TRBV18	TRBJ1-2
CASSPAWGGETNTGELFF	TRBV7-2	TRBJ2-2
CASSKSRQSGQGGETQYF	TRBV21-1	TRBJ2-5
CASSWGSGGEKLFF	TRBV27	TRBJ1-4
CASSTPLDTQYF	TRBV5-1	TRBJ2-3
CAWGQGYNSPLHF	TRBV30	TRBJ1-6
CAWIVGTSYTF	TRBV30	TRBJ1-2
CARSPHRGLVTGELFF	TRBV7-2	TRBJ2-2
CSVEVGTGVFQTYEQYF	TRBV29-1	NA
CASSPASGGEQYF	TRBV18	TRBJ2-7
CAISEGGPYNEQFF	TRBV10-3	TRBJ2-1
CASSLNRGADTQYF	TRBV5-1	TRBJ2-3
CASSSDRPGGTQYF	TRBV7-9	TRBJ2-5
CASSLASPYNEQFF	TRBV5-1	TRBJ2-1